These 32 T cell receptor beta chains came from one sample sequenced in a study of T cells after yellow fever vaccination. TCRdb recomputed calls from the 5' RACE reads with MiXCR, one row per CDR3 protein. The table shows approximately 70,000 distinct CDR3 sequences, with around 7% occurring only once. The source material was CD8+ T cells sorted from PBMCs, sampled roughly 10 days after the first yellow fever vaccination. Source of these receptors: a man aged 18 to 29 who received the YFV17D yellow fever vaccine.

This clonotype was counted ten times or more. The chain is built from TRBV7-2 and TRBJ2-3, with D possibly TRBD2 on 5 matching bases. The V gene's germline CDR1 is SGHTA and CDR2 FQGNSA. CDR3 length: 15 residues. V was shortened by 5 bases and J by 2 bases, with 14 bases between the two germline ends. In DNA, the CDR3 is TGTGCCAGCAGCACAGAAGCGGCTTACACAGATACGCAGTATTTT. It yields the protein CASSTEAAYTDTQYF. The whole variable domain, remainder taken from reference TRBV7-2 and TRBJ2-3, is GAGVSQSPSNKVTEKGKDVELRCDPISGHTALYWYRQSLGQGLEFLIYFQGNSAPDKSGLPSDRFSAERTGGSVSTLTIQRTQQEDSAVYLCASSTEAAYTDTQYFGPGTRLTVL.

This clonotype was recorded at least ten times. The chain uses TRBV6-4 and TRBJ2-2, with D tentatively TRBD2 (6 bases). Germline loops: CDR1 MRHNA, CDR2 SNTAGT. Trimming removed 0 bases from V and 1 base from J, with 9 bases in between. The CDR3 consists of 16 residues. The CDR3 DNA reads TGTGCCAGCAGTGACTCGACCGGGGGGAACACCGGGGAGCTGTTTTTT. This codes for CASSDSTGGNTGELFF.

This clonotype was observed at least ten times. The gene calls are TRBV14 and TRBJ1-2; 10 bases agree with TRBD1. This CDR3 is 15 amino acids long. V was clipped by 0 bases and J by 8 bases; unmatched bases: 6. Germline CDR1 is SGHDN and CDR2 is FVKESK. CDR3 amino acids: CASSQDFGTGVGYTF. The CDR3 DNA follows: TGTGCCAGCAGCCAAGATTTCGGGACAGGGGTAGGCTACACCTTC.

This clonotype was picked up many times. The genes are TRBV29-1 and TRBJ2-7; perhaps TRBD2 as D (6 bases). Trimming shortened V by 4 bases and J by 7 bases, and 14 bases separated the two germline ends. The germline gives CDR1 SQVTM, CDR2 ANQGSEA. The CDR3 sequence is 12 residues long. The CDR3 protein is CSVVGGAGEQYF. The CDR3 nucleotides read TGCAGCGTTGTAGGAGGGGCGGGGGAGCAGTACTTC.

The sample holds many counts of this clonotype. The gene calls are TRBV6-2 or TRBV6-3 and TRBJ2-3; 12 nucleotides align to TRBD2. J was trimmed by 1 base and V by 0 bases; bases with no gene match: 20. Germline CDR1 is MNHEY and CDR2 is SVGEGT. The CDR3 extends over 23 amino acids. CDR3: CASSYSPLAGGPGVERRTDTQYF. In nucleotides, the CDR3 is TGTGCCAGCAGTTACTCCCCCCTAGCGGGGGGGCCAGGGGTAGAACGGCGCACAGATACGCAGTATTTT.

This clonotype has only a few counts. V and J are TRBV6-2 or TRBV6-3 and TRBJ1-1; D unclear. The CDR3 sequence is 15 residues long. With 0 bases removed from V and 4 bases from J, the gap between germline ends came to 12 bases. Germline CDR1 reads MNHEY; CDR2 reads SVGEGT. The CDR3 reads CASSYSIPGSTEAFF. The CDR3 DNA reads as TGTGCCAGCAGTTACTCGATTCCGGGGAGCACTGAAGCTTTCTTT.

This clonotype has at least ten counts. The rearrangement joins TRBV4-2 to TRBJ1-4; 11 bases are a match to TRBD1. V was pared by 0 bases and J by 7 bases, with 4 bases of the junction left unmatched. Germline V gene data show CDR1 as LGHNA and CDR2 as YNFKEQ. This CDR3 is 16 amino acids long. CDR3 region: CASSQDRDRGSEKLFF. The CDR3 DNA follows: TGTGCCAGCAGCCAAGATCGGGACAGGGGGAGTGAAAAACTGTTTTTT.

The table lists this clonotype with many counts. This sequence joins TRBV11-2 and TRBJ2-3; unclear D gene. CDR3 length: 12 residues. The V gene lost 5 bases and the J gene lost 4 bases, with 7 bases spanning the gap. Germline CDR1 reads SGHAT; CDR2 reads FQNNGV. This CDR3 is CASSVIADTQYF. The CDR3 nucleotides read TGTGCCAGCAGCGTAATAGCAGATACGCAGTATTTT.

The chain links TRBV7-2 to TRBJ2-5; TRBD2 aligns across 14 bases. Germline loops: CDR1 SGHTA, CDR2 FQGNSA. J gave up 5 bases and V 4 bases, and 21 bases lay outside the gene matches. The CDR3 contains 21 residues. CDR3 sequence (DNA): TGTGCCAGCAGCTCGTTCGGGACTAGCGGGGGCATGACTGCCGGGGATGAGACCCAGTACTTC. Translating it yields CASSSFGTSGGMTAGDETQYF.

This clonotype was seen many times. The gene calls are TRBV24-1 and TRBJ1-1; D not resolved. Trimming pared 9 bases from V and 1 base from J, leaving 8 bases between. Germline V CDR1 and CDR2: KGHDR, SFDVKD. The CDR3 contains 12 residues. In DNA, the CDR3 is TGTGCCACCCAAAACGGGAACACTGAAGCTTTCTTT. As protein: CATQNGNTEAFF.

This clonotype was seen ten or more times. The rearrangement uses TRBV4-3 and TRBJ2-2; no clear D gene. Germline values: CDR1 LGHNA, CDR2 YSLEER. The V end lost 1 base, the J end lost 5 bases, and 11 bases lay between the germline ends. This CDR3 is built from 15 residues. The CDR3 is CASSQGAQSTGELFF. The CDR3 coding sequence is TGCGCCAGCAGCCAAGGAGCCCAGTCTACCGGGGAGCTGTTTTTT.

This clonotype was counted many times. The chain is built from TRBV20-1 and TRBJ1-3, with a tentative D call TRBD1 (5 bases). The CDR3 totals 15 residues. CDR1 and CDR2 (germline): DFQATT, SNEGSKA (reference sequence). Trimming removed 5 bases from V and 0 bases from J, with 14 bases in between. Written as DNA, the CDR3 is TGCAGTGCTCTTGGGACCTCGAGCTCTGGAAACACCATATATTTT. Encoded protein: CSALGTSSSGNTIYF.

The chain is built from TRBV12-3 or TRBV12-4 and TRBJ2-1; a possible D gene is TRBD2 (6 bases). CDR3 length: 15 amino acids. V lost 2 bases and J lost 0, with 8 bases in between. The CDR3 sequence: CASSLLANSYNEQFF. The CDR3 DNA is TGTGCCAGCAGTTTACTAGCGAACTCCTACAATGAGCAGTTCTTC.

This clonotype was seen many times. The CDR3: CASGGLGADTQYF. CDR3 sequence (DNA): TGTGCCAGCGGGGGGCTAGGCGCAGATACGCAGTATTTT. The chain couples TRBV6-5 to TRBJ2-3; D may match TRBD1 or TRBD2 (6 bases each). The CDR3 consists of 13 residues. The germline CDR1 and CDR2 sequences are MNHEY and SVGAGI. Trimming took off 8 bases at V and 4 bases at J, with 13 bases between the two ends.

This chain joins TRBV27 and TRBJ1-3; D gene uncertain. CDR1 is MNHEY and CDR2 is SMNVEV in the germline V gene (reference sequence). The V gene lost 8 bases and the J gene lost 8 bases, with 13 bases spanning the gap. The CDR3 covers 12 residues. The DNA for the CDR3 is TGTGCCAGCGGGCCCACCGGGGACACCATATATTTT. Translated, it gives CASGPTGDTIYF.

In this sample, this clonotype turned up a few times. The chain links TRBV4-1 to TRBJ2-2; the D gene could be TRBD1 or TRBD2 (5 bases each). The CDR3 consists of 17 residues. Germline V gene lookup returns CDR1 MGHRA and CDR2 YSYEKL. V gave up 2 bases and J gave up 0 bases, with 13 bases separating them. CDR3 DNA sequence: TGCGCCAGCAGCCAATCTACCGGGACGGCGAACACCGGGGAGCTGTTTTTT. It encodes CASSQSTGTANTGELFF.

CDR3 in DNA: TGCGCCAGCAGCCAAGGAGGGCTAGCGGGGGGGCCGGGGAATGAGCAGTTCTTC. Translation gives CASSQGGLAGGPGNEQFF. This chain joins TRBV4-3 and TRBJ2-1; 12 positions match TRBD2. Germline V lookup: CDR1 LGHNA, CDR2 YSLEER. Trimming took 1 base from V and 7 from J; bases not matched to a gene: 11. The CDR3 spans 18 residues.

The chain links TRBV21-1 to TRBJ2-5; the listed D gene, TRBD2, was not tested against the DNA. TRBV21-1 is tagged as a pseudogene. The CDR3 covers 14 residues. The CDR3 here is CASSKVLASETQYF. The CDR3 DNA reads as TGTGCCAGCAGCAAAGTTTTAGCGAGTGAGACCCAGTACTTC.

This clonotype has a count of ten or more. CDR3 DNA sequence: TGTGCCAGCAGCTTAGCAGGGGGCTGGACAGATACGCAGTATTTT. This encodes CASSLAGGWTDTQYF. V gene TRBV7-6 combines with J gene TRBJ2-3; 7 bases match TRBD1. The CDR3 extends over 15 amino acids. Germline V lookup: CDR1 SGHVS, CDR2 FNYEAQ. The trim removed 0 bases at V and 3 bases at J, leaving 3 bases unmatched.

This clonotype has ten or more counts. The chain employs TRBV10-3 and TRBJ1-6, with D unclear. The V gene lost 3 bases and the J gene lost 7 bases, with 13 bases spanning the gap. Germline V gene sequence: CDR1 ENHRY, CDR2 SYGVKD. The CDR3 runs to 15 residues. CDR3 protein: CAISEWLGSNSPLHF. The CDR3 region has the DNA TGTGCCATCAGTGAATGGCTGGGGTCGAATTCACCCCTCCACTTT.

The rearrangement links TRBV20-1 to TRBJ2-5, with 8 bases lining up with TRBD2. The junction had 18 bases not matched to a gene; V was cut back by 3 bases and J by 3 bases. The CDR3 has 18 amino acids. The germline gives CDR1 DFQATT, CDR2 SNEGSKA (reference sequence). CDR3 coding DNA: TGCAGTGCTAGGGAGCGGGGGCTACAGGGTGCACAAAAAGAGACCCAGTACTTC. It codes for CSARERGLQGAQKETQYF.

The chain's CDR3 is CASSQGGLEGQPQHF. In DNA, the CDR3 is TGCGCCAGCAGCCAAGGAGGACTGGAGGGCCAGCCCCAGCATTTT. J is TRBJ1-5 and V is TRBV4-1; no firm D call. This CDR3 contains 15 residues. The germline V gene encodes CDR1 MGHRA and CDR2 YSYEKL. Between the trimmed V and J ends, which lost 1 base and 7 bases, there was a span of 14 bases.

Only a few counts were recorded for this clonotype. The chain joins TRBV7-8 to TRBJ2-1; 7 nucleotides line up with TRBD2. Germline loops: CDR1 SGHVS, CDR2 FQNEAQ. The length of the CDR3 is 15 residues. V dropped 2 bases and J dropped 2; count of bases not matched to a gene: 3. CDR3 sequence (DNA): TGTGCCAGCAGCTTAAGTGGGACTACCTACAATGAGCAGTTCTTC. This encodes CASSLSGTTYNEQFF.

Many counts were recorded for this clonotype. J is TRBJ2-1 and V is TRBV4-2, with D perhaps given as TRBD1 or TRBD2 (5 bases each). The CDR3 covers 15 residues. Germline V gives CDR1 LGHNA, CDR2 YNFKEQ. V shed 1 base and J shed 5 bases, with 12 bases lying between them. The CDR3 region has the DNA TGTGCCAGCAGCCAAGTAAAGAGGGGAGACAATGAGCAGTTCTTC. This translates into CASSQVKRGDNEQFF.

The table lists this clonotype with many counts. The J gene is TRBJ1-2, the V gene TRBV7-2, with 7 bases that match TRBD1. J lost 4 bases, V lost 4 bases, and 3 bases had no gene match. The CDR3 spans 13 residues. Germline values: CDR1 SGHTA, CDR2 FQGNSA. The CDR3 sequence: CASSSGTVYGYTF. In DNA, the CDR3 is TGTGCCAGCAGCTCCGGGACAGTCTATGGCTACACCTTC.

Ten or more counts support this clonotype. The chain joins TRBV20-1 to TRBJ2-1; possibly TRBD1 for D (5 bases). The CDR3 runs 14 residues. Germline lookup yields CDR1 DFQATT and CDR2 SNEGSKA (reference sequence). V was trimmed by 3 bases and J by 1 base, leaving 10 bases between them. This CDR3 reads CSARDTVSYNEQFF. The CDR3 DNA reads as TGCAGTGCTAGGGACACGGTATCCTACAATGAGCAGTTCTTC.

The chain carries TRBV6-2 or TRBV6-3 and TRBJ2-5, with D tentatively TRBD2 (6 bases). Trimming removed 7 bases at V and 3 bases at J, with 15 bases between. CDR3 length: 14 residues. Germline V gene lookup returns CDR1 MNHEY and CDR2 SVGEGT. The DNA for the CDR3 is TGTGCCAGCACGCCACTGGGCGGGGAAGAGACCCAGTACTTC. This gives the protein CASTPLGGEETQYF.

This clonotype showed up many times. The chain joins TRBV4-2 to TRBJ2-6; TRBD1 might be the D (6 bases). Trimming shortened V by 0 bases and J by 4 bases, and 10 bases separated the two germline ends. This CDR3 has 16 amino acids. Germline-derived CDR1 and CDR2 are LGHNA and YNFKEQ. The CDR3 DNA is TGTGCCAGCAGCCAAGAAGCAGGGGACGGGGCCAACGTCCTGACTTTC. This sequence encodes CASSQEAGDGANVLTF.

The chain couples TRBV5-6 to TRBJ2-2; TRBD1 agrees at 7 bases. Germline assignment: CDR1 SGHDT and CDR2 YYEEEE. The CDR3 is 17 residues long. With 2 bases clipped from V and 4 bases from J, the junction kept 11 bases outside the gene matches. CDR3 protein: CASSFYRQGPVTGELFF. In DNA form, the CDR3 reads TGTGCCAGCAGCTTCTATCGACAGGGCCCGGTCACCGGGGAGCTGTTTTTT.

The sample holds a few counts of this clonotype. The rearrangement joins TRBV4-1 to TRBJ2-2, with no clear D. The germline V gene encodes CDR1 MGHRA and CDR2 YSYEKL. The CDR3 is 13 residues long. V lost 2 bases, J lost 7 bases, and 8 bases lay in between. The CDR3 is CASSQMRIGELFF. The DNA of the CDR3 is TGCGCCAGCAGCCAAATGCGGATCGGGGAGCTGTTTTTT.

The sample holds many counts of this clonotype. The chain links TRBV12-5 to TRBJ2-7; possibly TRBD1 for D (6 bases). V shed 5 bases and J shed 2 bases, with 10 bases lying between them. Germline V CDR1 and CDR2: LGHNT, FRNRAP. This CDR3 contains 13 residues. The DNA of the CDR3 is TGTGCTAGTGGTGGGACACTACCCTACGAGCAGTACGTC. Translated, it gives CASGGTLPYEQYV.

This clonotype was found many times. CDR3 region: CSARDLGVRYNEQFF. The CDR3 nucleotides read TGCAGTGCTAGAGATTTAGGGGTCCGCTACAATGAGCAGTTCTTC. The V gene is TRBV20-1, the J gene TRBJ2-1; the D gene is possibly TRBD1 (5 bases). V lost 0 bases, J lost 3 bases, and 12 bases lay in between. CDR1 and CDR2 (germline): DFQATT, SNEGSKA (reference sequence). The CDR3 is 15 residues long.